Sequencing of this T cell receptor (beta chain) was carried out in a study of Ad26.COV2.S vaccination and SARS-CoV-2 variants. Study-level background: Donor participated within the Ad26.COV2.S arm of the COV1001 trial. General study results and limits: Placebo and vaccine recipients had non-spike TCR breadth that was similar. Spike-specific TCR breadth was greater after Ad26.COV2.S than placebo. Analytic work on TCR breadth and depth might have understated the full extent of total T cell responses.

Per germline, CDR1 SGHDN and CDR2 FVKESK. This CDR3 has 15 residues. J was trimmed by 7 bases and V by 3 bases; bases with no gene match: 9. Specified treatment: some 20 received Ad26.COV2.S at low or high dose, single or two shots; 5 received placebo; per-sample allocation not given. The samples were gathered on day 63 after the first injection of vaccine or placebo. About this clone: The antigen is unknown.

TCRdb keeps only in-frame clones here, not all; method: immunoSEQ multiplex PCR. Of over 350,000 clones in the sample, 75% to 90% are singletons; the top ten hold more than 3%. The V call is TRBV14, the J call TRBJ2-4; 7 positions match TRBD1. The sample here was peripheral blood, taken in a trial of Ad26.COV2.S vaccine versus placebo. The TCR originated in a person aged 18-65 years who received the Ad26.COV2.S COVID-19 vaccine or a placebo. The CDR3 DNA reads TGTGCCAGCAGCCAGCGGACAGGATATCGGAACATTCAGTACTTC. Amino acid sequence: CASSQRTGYRNIQYF.